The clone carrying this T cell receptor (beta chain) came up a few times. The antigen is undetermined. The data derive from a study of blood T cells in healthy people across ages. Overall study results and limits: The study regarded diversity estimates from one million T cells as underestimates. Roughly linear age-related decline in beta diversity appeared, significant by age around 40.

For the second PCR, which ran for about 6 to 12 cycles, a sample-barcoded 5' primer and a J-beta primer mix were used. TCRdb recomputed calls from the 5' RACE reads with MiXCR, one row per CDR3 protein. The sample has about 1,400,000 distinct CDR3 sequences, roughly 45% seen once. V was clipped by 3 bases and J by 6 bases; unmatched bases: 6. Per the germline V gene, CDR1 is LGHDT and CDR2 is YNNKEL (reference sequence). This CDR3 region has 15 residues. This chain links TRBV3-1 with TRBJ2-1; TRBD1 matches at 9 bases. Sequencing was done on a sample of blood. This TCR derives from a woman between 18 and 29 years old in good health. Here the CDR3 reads CASSHPGTGLNEQFF. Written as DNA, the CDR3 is TGTGCCAGCAGCCACCCCGGGACAGGGCTCAATGAGCAGTTCTTC.